These 14 T cell receptor beta chains were sequenced from one sample in a study of type 1 regulatory T cells. MiXCR was run by TCRdb on the reads, yielding one entry per CDR3 protein. The data contain 80,000 to 100,000 distinct CDR3 sequences, roughly 30% of them seen just once; the ten biggest clones take up 2% to 2.5%. The sequenced sample was CD4+ T cells, either the whole sample or a sorted fraction (not recorded which). The receptors stem from a human donor in good health.

This clonotype was observed a handful of times. The chain employs TRBV6-1 and TRBJ1-1; D not certain. This CDR3 is built from 14 residues. The V gene lost 4 bases and the J gene lost 4 bases, with 13 bases spanning the gap. Germline V lookup: CDR1 MNHNS, CDR2 SASEGT. The CDR3 here is CASSVTDRGTEAFF. CDR3 DNA: TGTGCCAGCAGTGTTACAGATCGAGGCACTGAAGCTTTCTTT.

The rearrangement uses TRBV5-1 and TRBJ2-3; no clear D gene. Deletions cut 5 bases from V and 2 bases from J, with 12 bases between. This CDR3 has 14 amino acids. From germline, CDR1 is SGHRS and CDR2 YFSETQ. The CDR3 reads CASRAAHDTDTQYF. The CDR3 nucleotides read TGCGCCAGCAGAGCAGCCCATGACACAGATACGCAGTATTTT.

This clonotype was found a few times. This chain connects TRBV20-1 to TRBJ1-6; D is uncertain. The CDR3 is 19 residues long. Trimming removed 1 base at V and 0 bases at J, with 19 bases between. CDR1 and CDR2 from the germline V gene are DFQATT and SNEGSKA (reference sequence). Here the CDR3 DNA reads TGCAGTGCTAGAGTCCTCGCACAAGGACCGAGCTCCTATAATTCACCCCTCCACTTT. It translates to CSARVLAQGPSSYNSPLHF.

Here the CDR3 reads CASSDGQGWNEQFF. The CDR3 DNA reads TGTGCCAGCAGCGACGGACAGGGGTGGAATGAGCAGTTCTTC. The rearrangement links TRBV7-8 to TRBJ2-1; 9 nucleotides align to TRBD1. Per the germline V gene, CDR1 is SGHVS and CDR2 is FQNEAQ. This CDR3 region has 14 residues. The V gene end was trimmed by 5 bases and the J gene end by 7 bases; junction bases not matched to a gene: 6.

The chain is built from TRBV12-3 or TRBV12-4 and TRBJ2-3; TRBD2 matches at 14 bases. V was pared by 4 bases and J by 3 bases, with 9 bases of the junction left unmatched. The CDR3 covers 18 residues. CDR3 in amino acids: CASSSGTSGRVGTDTQYF. Written as DNA, the CDR3 is TGTGCCAGCAGTTCCGGGACTAGCGGGAGAGTCGGTACAGATACGCAGTATTTT.

The chain has TRBV27 and TRBJ1-1; 8 bases line up with TRBD1. After removal of 8 bases from V and 1 base from J, the junction contained 12 bases not matched to a gene. CDR3 length equals 16 residues. The germline V gene encodes CDR1 MNHEY and CDR2 SMNVEV (reference sequence). CDR3 sequence: CASLRIPGTGNTEAFF. CDR3 DNA sequence: TGTGCCAGCCTTAGGATCCCGGGGACAGGGAACACTGAAGCTTTCTTT.

The chain couples TRBV24-1 to TRBJ2-5, with 7 bases identical to TRBD1. Trimming at V came to 4 bases and at J to 2 bases, leaving 6 bases not matched to a gene. The CDR3 covers 15 residues. CDR1 KGHDR and CDR2 SFDVKD come from the germline V gene. CDR3 residues: CATSEPTGPQETQYF. CDR3 in DNA: TGTGCCACCAGTGAGCCGACAGGGCCTCAAGAGACCCAGTACTTC.

This chain connects TRBV6-2 or TRBV6-3 to TRBJ2-2, with TRBD1 identical over 8 bases. This CDR3 is built from 16 residues. Unmatched junction bases numbered 4, after V lost 0 bases and J lost 4 bases. The germline CDR1 and CDR2 sequences are MNHEY and SVGEGT. The CDR3 loop reads CASSYSTGAGTGELFF. In nucleotides, the CDR3 is TGTGCCAGCAGTTACTCGACAGGGGCTGGCACCGGGGAGCTGTTTTTT.

This chain links TRBV14 with TRBJ2-5; D unclear. Germline CDR1 and CDR2: SGHDN and FVKESK. The V end lost 4 bases, the J end lost 4 bases, and 10 bases lay between the germline ends. CDR3 length: 13 residues. This CDR3 is CASSRPGPETQYF. The CDR3 DNA is TGTGCCAGCAGCCGACCCGGGCCAGAGACCCAGTACTTC.

This clonotype turned up a few times. V gene TRBV5-1 combines with J gene TRBJ1-1; D unresolved. V was trimmed by 4 bases and J by 1 base, leaving 8 bases between them. The germline V gene has CDR1 SGHRS and CDR2 YFSETQ. This CDR3 has 13 amino acids. The CDR3 DNA is TGCGCCAGCAGCAATCGGGGGAACACTGAAGCTTTCTTT. It encodes CASSNRGNTEAFF.

Worth noting for this clonotype: An end of the junction does not agree with germline; a read error may underlie this. CDR3 nucleotides: TGTACCAGCAGGGAAAACAGGGGTAGAGGATCACCCCTCCACTTT. Translation gives CTSRENRGRGSPLHF. The rearrangement joins TRBV7-9 to TRBJ1-6, with TRBD1 matching over 7 bases. Per the germline V gene, CDR1 is SEHNR and CDR2 is FQNEAQ (reference sequence). This CDR3 is 15 amino acids long. The full variable domain, completed using reference TRBV7-9 and TRBJ1-6, is DTGVSQNPRHKITKRGQNVTFRCDPISEHNRLYWYRQTLGQGPEFLTYFQNEAQLEKSRLLSDRFSAERPKGSFSTLEIQRTEQGDSAMYLCTSRENRGRGSPLHFGNGTRLTVT.

Only a few counts were recorded for this clonotype. This rearrangement joins TRBV5-1 to TRBJ2-5, with TRBD1 matching 9 bases. CDR1 and CDR2 from the germline V gene are SGHRS and YFSETQ. Trimming removed 4 bases from V and 3 bases from J; junction bases left unmatched: 4. This CDR3 contains 14 residues. The CDR3 sequence is CASSRDRAEETQYF. CDR3 nucleotides: TGCGCCAGCAGCCGGGACAGGGCAGAAGAGACCCAGTACTTC.

This clonotype turned up a few times. The chain recombines TRBV20-1 with TRBJ2-1; D unresolved. The germline gives CDR1 DFQATT, CDR2 SNEGSKA (reference sequence). The CDR3 totals 11 residues. Trimming took 7 bases from V and 4 from J, leaving 8 bases between them. The CDR3 nucleotides read TGCAGTGGAAACGGGTACAATGAGCAGTTCTTC. Protein product: CSGNGYNEQFF.

This chain's CDR3 is CSARDVAGPQETQYF. CDR3 in DNA: TGCAGTGCTAGAGACGTAGCGGGGCCCCAAGAGACCCAGTACTTC. The chain links TRBV20-1 to TRBJ2-5; 8 bases match TRBD2. Germline CDR1 DFQATT, CDR2 SNEGSKA (reference sequence). The CDR3 extends over 15 amino acids. The V gene end was trimmed by 0 bases and the J gene end by 1 base; junction bases not matched to a gene: 4.